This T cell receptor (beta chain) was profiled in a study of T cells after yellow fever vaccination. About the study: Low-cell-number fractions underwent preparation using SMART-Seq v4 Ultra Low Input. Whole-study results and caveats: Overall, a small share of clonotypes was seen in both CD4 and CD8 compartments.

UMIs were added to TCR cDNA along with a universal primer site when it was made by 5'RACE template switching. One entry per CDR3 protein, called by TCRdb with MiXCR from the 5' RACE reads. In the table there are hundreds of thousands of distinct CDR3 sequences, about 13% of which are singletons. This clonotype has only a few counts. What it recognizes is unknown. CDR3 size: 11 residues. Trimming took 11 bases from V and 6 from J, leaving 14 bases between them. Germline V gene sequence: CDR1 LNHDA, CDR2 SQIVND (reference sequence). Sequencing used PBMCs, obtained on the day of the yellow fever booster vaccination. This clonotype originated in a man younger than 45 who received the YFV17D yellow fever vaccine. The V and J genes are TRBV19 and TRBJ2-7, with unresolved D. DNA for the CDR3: TGTGCCCCACCCATGAGTTGCGAGCAGTACTTC. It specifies CAPPMSCEQYF.